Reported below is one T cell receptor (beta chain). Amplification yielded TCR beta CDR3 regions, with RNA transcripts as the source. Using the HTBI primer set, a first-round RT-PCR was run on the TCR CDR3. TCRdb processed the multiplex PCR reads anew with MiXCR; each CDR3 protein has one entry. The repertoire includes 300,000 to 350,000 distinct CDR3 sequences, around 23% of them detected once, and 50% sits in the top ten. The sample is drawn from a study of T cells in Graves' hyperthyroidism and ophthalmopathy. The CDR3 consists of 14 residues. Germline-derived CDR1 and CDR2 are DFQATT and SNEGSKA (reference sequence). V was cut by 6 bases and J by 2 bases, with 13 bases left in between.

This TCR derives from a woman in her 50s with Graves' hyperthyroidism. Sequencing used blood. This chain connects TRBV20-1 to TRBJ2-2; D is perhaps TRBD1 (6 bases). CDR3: CSARTEGNTGELFF. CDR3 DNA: TGCAGTGCCCGGACAGAGGGAAACACCGGGGAGCTGTTTTTT.